Sequencing of this T cell receptor (beta chain) was carried out in a study of blood T cells in healthy people across ages. This CDR3 contains 16 residues. Trimming removed 4 bases from V and 5 bases from J; junction bases left unmatched: 11. From germline, CDR1 is DFQATT and CDR2 SNEGSKA (reference sequence). A remark on this clonotype: Its cognate antigen is unknown.

Using a J-beta primer mix together with a sample-barcoded 5' primer, a second PCR was run for roughly 6 to 12 cycles. Each TCR beta cDNA got a 12-nucleotide random molecular identifier. TCRdb reprocessed the 5' RACE reads with MiXCR, giving one entry per CDR3 protein. This table holds approximately 800,000 distinct CDR3 sequences, 62% found once. Approximately 9.4 milliliters was the volume of peripheral blood drawn from each donor. Per sample, at least 5.5 micrograms of total RNA were extracted. Study outcomes and limitations: With age, beta diversity per million T cells declined roughly linearly, significantly by approximately 41.

The origin of this receptor is a man aged 25 to 45 in good health. Sequencing was done on a sample of blood. The rearrangement joins TRBV20-1 to TRBJ2-3, with TRBD1 identical over 11 bases. The CDR3: CSATSFPGTGGDTQYF. CDR3 DNA sequence: TGCAGTGCTACCTCTTTTCCCGGGACAGGGGGAGATACGCAGTATTTT.